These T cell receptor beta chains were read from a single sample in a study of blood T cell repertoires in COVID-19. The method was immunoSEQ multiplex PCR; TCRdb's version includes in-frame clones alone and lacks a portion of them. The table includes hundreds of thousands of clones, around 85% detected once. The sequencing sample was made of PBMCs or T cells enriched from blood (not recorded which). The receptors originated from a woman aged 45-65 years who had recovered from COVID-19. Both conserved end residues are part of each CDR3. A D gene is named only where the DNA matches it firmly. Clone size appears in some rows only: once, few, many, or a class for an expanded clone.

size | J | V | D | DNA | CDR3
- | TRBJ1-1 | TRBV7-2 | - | TGTGCCAGCAGCCCCCCAACCGGGGGGAACACTGAAGCTTTCTTT | CASSPPTGGNTEAFF
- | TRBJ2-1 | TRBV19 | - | TGTGCCAGTAGGTCAAACAGGTTAAGCTCCTACAATGAGCAGTTCTTC | CASRSNRLSSYNEQFF
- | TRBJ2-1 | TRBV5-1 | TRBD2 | TGCGCCAGCAAGGGGCTAGCGGGAGACAATGAGCAGTTCTTC | CASKGLAGDNEQFF
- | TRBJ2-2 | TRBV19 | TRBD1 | TGTGCCAGTAGTACAACAGGGGCCGGGGAGCTGTTTTTT | CASSTTGAGELFF
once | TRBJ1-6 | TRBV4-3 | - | TGCGCCAGCAGCCAAGTGTACAGGGAAAGTTCACCCCTCCACTTT | CASSQVYRESSPLHF
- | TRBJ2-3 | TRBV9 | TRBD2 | TGTGCCAGCAGCGTAGTCCTAGCGGGTGCGGTAGATACGCAGTATTTT | CASSVVLAGAVDTQYF
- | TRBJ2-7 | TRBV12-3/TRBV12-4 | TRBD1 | TGTGCCAGCAGTTTTGGACAGGGGAAGCAGTACTTC | CASSFGQGKQYF
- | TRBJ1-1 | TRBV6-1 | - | TGTGCCAGCAGTGAGTATCCGAACACTGAAGCTTTCTTT | CASSEYPNTEAFF
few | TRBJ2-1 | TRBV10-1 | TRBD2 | TGCGCCAGCAGTGTAGCAGCGGGAGAGAGGAATGAGCAGTTCTTC | CASSVAAGERNEQFF
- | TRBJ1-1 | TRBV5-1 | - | TGCGCCAGCAGCTTTGGTGGCGGTGCGACTGAAGCTTTCTTT | CASSFGGGATEAFF